Only a few counts were recorded for the clone carrying this T cell receptor (beta chain). This entry comes from a study of blood T cell repertoires in COVID-19. Study overall: Samples of COVID-19 (acute and convalescent) were obtained from the United States, Italy and Spain.

Authors' processing steps: Reference gene primer amplification gave estimated nucleated cell counts. Some clones are missing from TCRdb's copy, which holds only in-frame ones; the method was immunoSEQ multiplex PCR. V and J calls and clone size are given by that table; D and trimming were obtained from the DNA. In the table there are fewer than 250,000 clones, 70% to 90% of which are singletons. This CDR3 spans 18 amino acids. CDR1 and CDR2 (germline): MRHNA, SNTAGT. The V segment lost 4 bases and the J segment 3 bases; nucleotides outside the gene matches: 11. This sequence originates from a man aged 55 to 70 with acute or convalescent COVID-19. The chain uses TRBV6-4 and TRBJ2-2, with TRBD2 matching over 10 bases. Sequenced input: peripheral blood. The CDR3 protein is CASSGSSSGGADTGELFF. CDR3 DNA sequence: TGTGCCAGCAGTGGAAGTTCTAGCGGGGGAGCCGACACCGGGGAGCTGTTTTTT.